This TCR beta chain was observed in a study of post-analysis software for immune sequencing data. Across the study: Recorded disease courses covered relapsing-remitting, secondary progressive and progressive-relapsing multiple sclerosis. Some patients had no subtype annotation. Overall study findings and caveats: Samples made in the same batch grouped tightly together by F measure. Controls had lower frequencies than patients of four or five TRBV segments, which included TRBV5-6, TRBV5-1 and TRBV20-1.

There are 15 residues in the CDR3. Germline V CDR1 and CDR2: DFQATT, SNEGSKA (reference sequence). With 5 bases clipped from V and 6 bases from J, the junction kept 10 bases outside the gene matches. Researchers reported that TCR beta cDNA libraries carried unique molecular identifiers. There were roughly 0.95 to 10 million T cells, and around 460,000 cDNA molecules came from them. TCRdb recomputed calls from the PCR reads with MiXCR, one row per CDR3 protein. This sample has some 690,000 distinct CDR3 sequences, with about 27% found just once. This clonotype was detected a few times. Its antigen remains unidentified.

This clonotype was sampled from a girl aged 10 to 17 with multiple sclerosis. Sequences were obtained from blood. The V call is TRBV20-1, the J call TRBJ1-5, with TRBD1 matching over 10 bases. The CDR3 coding sequence is TGCAGTGCTCCTCCGAATCGACAGGGGGCTCAGCCCCAGCATTTT. Translating gives CSAPPNRQGAQPQHF.